The next 10 T cell receptor beta chains were all read from a single sample in a study of blood T cell repertoires in COVID-19. TCRdb keeps only in-frame clones here, not all; method: immunoSEQ multiplex PCR. The sample carries 200,000 to 250,000 clones, about 90% recorded once. The sequenced sample consisted of PBMCs or T cells enriched from blood (not recorded which). The receptors derive from a woman in her 30s with acute COVID-19.

Sample share makes this clone medium-sized. The rearrangement uses TRBV21-1 and TRBJ2-7; the D call of TRBD1 is as the table states it, not checked on the DNA. TRBV21-1 is designated a pseudogene. CDR3 size: 19 residues. The CDR3 DNA reads TGTGCCAGCAGCCCTAAACCCGGGACAGGGGTTCCTTCCCCCCACGAGCAGTACTTC. This translates into CASSPKPGTGVPSPHEQYF.

This clone showed up just a few times. Other DNA sequences of this sample code for an identical CDR3. The chain employs TRBV5-4 and TRBJ2-2, with a tentative D call TRBD2 (5 bases). This CDR3 contains 15 residues. Germline loops: CDR1 SGHNT, CDR2 YYREEE (reference sequence). V was clipped by 0 bases and J by 2 bases, with 8 bases between them. CDR3: CASSLGSGNTGELFF. The CDR3 DNA reads TGTGCCAGCAGCTTGGGAAGCGGTAACACCGGGGAGCTGTTTTTT.

This chain joins TRBV6-2 or TRBV6-3 and TRBJ2-4, with 9 positions matching TRBD2. The junction had 10 bases not matched to a gene; V was cut back by 2 bases and J by 11 bases. Germline V gene sequence: CDR1 MNHEY, CDR2 SVGEGT. There are 15 residues in the CDR3. The CDR3 spells CASSYEELAGWVQYF. As DNA, the CDR3 is TGTGCCAGCAGTTACGAAGAGCTAGCGGGGTGGGTTCAGTACTTC.

This chain links TRBV2 with TRBJ2-1; possible D gene TRBD2, 7 bases. The CDR3 runs to 15 residues. Trimming removed 7 bases from V and 10 bases from J, with 23 bases in between. In germline, CDR1 is SNHLY, CDR2 FYNNEI. The CDR3 loop reads CASTPRGGDRGEQFF. In DNA, the CDR3 is TGTGCCAGCACCCCAAGGGGGGGGGACCGGGGGGAGCAGTTCTTC.

The rearrangement joins TRBV11-2 to TRBJ2-1; 7 nucleotides line up with TRBD2. V was clipped by 1 base and J by 0 bases; unmatched bases: 0. The CDR3 runs 15 residues. Germline CDR1 is SGHAT and CDR2 is FQNNGV. As DNA, the CDR3 is TGTGCCAGCAGCTTAGCGGGGGGCTCCTACAATGAGCAGTTCTTC. Protein sequence: CASSLAGGSYNEQFF.

The V call is TRBV10-3, the J call TRBJ1-2; perhaps TRBD1 as D (5 bases). V was cut by 3 bases and J by 6 bases, with 11 bases left in between. CDR1 is ENHRY and CDR2 is SYGVKD in the germline V gene. The CDR3 contains 13 residues. The CDR3 coding sequence is TGTGCCATCAGTGAAGGGGAATACGATGGCTACACCTTC. Translating gives CAISEGEYDGYTF.

This clone was recorded at least ten times. The V call is TRBV28, the J call TRBJ2-7, with D possibly TRBD1 on 5 matching bases. V was clipped by 8 bases and J by 3 bases, with 11 bases between them. This CDR3 comprises 12 residues. CDR1 MDHEN and CDR2 SYDVKM come from the germline V gene. CDR3: CASGHQGYEQYF. The CDR3 bases are TGTGCCAGCGGACACCAGGGCTACGAGCAGTACTTC.

The chain uses TRBV5-1 and TRBJ2-1, with 10 bases identical to TRBD1. Germline values: CDR1 SGHRS, CDR2 YFSETQ. V lost 2 bases, J lost 2 bases, and 4 bases stayed unmatched. The CDR3 covers 16 residues. CDR3 in DNA: TGCGCCAGCAGCTTTAAGACAGGGGGCGCCTACAATGAGCAGTTCTTC. It is translated as CASSFKTGGAYNEQFF.

As DNA, the CDR3 is TGTGCCACCAGTGCCCTAGGGGGGGCTGAGCAGTTCTTC. Residues: CATSALGGAEQFF. The chain combines TRBV24-1 with TRBJ2-1; tentatively, D is TRBD2 (7 bases). The CDR3 is 13 residues long. V lost 5 bases and J 9 bases, leaving 13 bases between the germline ends. CDR1 and CDR2 from the germline V gene are KGHDR and SFDVKD.

In its sample, this clone was seen a few times. V and J are TRBV10-3 and TRBJ1-4; 7 bases map to TRBD1. With 6 bases clipped from V and 5 bases from J, the junction kept 3 bases outside the gene matches. The CDR3 loop spans 13 amino acids. Germline V lookup: CDR1 ENHRY, CDR2 SYGVKD. The CDR3 region is CAISWDSNEKLFF. In nucleotides, the CDR3 is TGTGCCATCAGCTGGGACAGCAATGAAAAACTGTTTTTT.